Presented here are 21 T cell receptor beta chains from one specimen sequenced in a study of blood T cell repertoires in COVID-19. Assay: immunoSEQ multiplex PCR; the TCRdb copy retains only in-frame clones and omits some. Among 45,000 to 60,000 clones listed, 80% to 85% were seen once. Sequenced input: peripheral blood. Receptors were obtained from a human donor with acute or convalescent COVID-19. The donor label of this sample is uncertain.

This clone was counted only a few times. One end of the junction does not line up with germline, which may come from a read error. Written as DNA, the CDR3 is TGTGCCAGCAGCTTAGGTAGCGGCCAAGGGACCCAGTACTTC. It specifies CASSLGSGQGTQYF. The chain has TRBV7-2 and TRBJ2-5; D may be TRBD2 (6 bases). Germline V gene sequence: CDR1 SGHTA, CDR2 FQGNSA. CDR3 size: 14 residues.

This clone came up once. The chain joins TRBV2 to TRBJ1-6, with a possible D match to TRBD1 (5 bases). V was pared by 7 bases and J by 6 bases, with 13 bases between. The germline V gene has CDR1 SNHLY and CDR2 FYNNEI. CDR3 length: 14 residues. The CDR3 loop is CASTLRQTNSPLHF. The CDR3 DNA follows: TGTGCCAGCACCTTAAGACAGACTAATTCACCCCTCCACTTT.

J is TRBJ2-7 and V is TRBV19, with D perhaps matching TRBD2 (6 bases). This CDR3 has 14 amino acids. Germline V lookup: CDR1 LNHDA, CDR2 SQIVND (reference sequence). Trimming removed 5 bases at V and 3 bases at J, with 14 bases between. CDR3 sequence: CASSSGSGVYEQYF. The CDR3 region has the DNA TGTGCCAGTAGTTCCGGGAGTGGGGTCTACGAGCAGTACTTC.

V gene TRBV24-1 combines with J gene TRBJ2-1; weak D call: TRBD2 (6 bases). Trimming removed 6 bases from V and 3 bases from J, with 11 bases in between. CDR1 is KGHDR, CDR2 SFDVKD, per germline. This CDR3 spans 14 amino acids. The CDR3 nucleotides read TGTGCCACCAGTAAGCCTAGCGTCTACAATGAGCAGTTCTTC. This encodes CATSKPSVYNEQFF.

The chain has TRBV7-8 and TRBJ1-1, with 7 bases identical to TRBD1. The CDR3 has 17 amino acids. From germline, CDR1 is SGHVS and CDR2 FQNEAQ. V lost 0 bases to trimming and J lost 4 bases; unmatched junction nucleotides: 11. The chain's CDR3 is CASSLAGGSGYVTEAFF. The CDR3 coding sequence is TGTGCCAGCAGCTTAGCAGGGGGCTCCGGCTATGTCACTGAAGCTTTCTTT.

The rearrangement links TRBV24-1 to TRBJ1-5; maybe TRBD1 (6 bases). Trimming removed 2 bases at V and 0 bases at J, with 10 bases between. Germline values: CDR1 KGHDR, CDR2 SFDVKD. The CDR3 extends over 16 amino acids. CDR3 nucleotides: TGTGCCACCAGTGATTCCGGGACACCTAGCAATCAGCCCCAGCATTTT. Amino acid sequence: CATSDSGTPSNQPQHF.

This chain uses TRBV11-2 with TRBJ2-6, with 8 positions matching TRBD2. CDR3 length: 19 amino acids. CDR1 and CDR2 (germline): SGHAT, FQNNGV. V shed 0 bases and J 1 base; nucleotides not matched to a gene: 8. The CDR3 sequence is CASSLDLGTRVSGANVLTF. The CDR3 DNA is TGTGCCAGCAGCTTAGATCTCGGGACTAGGGTGTCTGGGGCCAACGTCCTGACTTTC. Full variable domain (rest looked up from reference TRBV11-2 and TRBJ2-6): EAGVAQSPRYKIIEKRQSVAFWCNPISGHATLYWYQQILGQGPKLLIQFQNNGVVDDSQLPKDRFSAERLKGVDSTLKIQPAKLEDSAVYLCASSLDLGTRVSGANVLTFGAGSRLTVL.

This chain joins TRBV4-1 and TRBJ1-1, with a possible D match to TRBD1 (5 bases). The CDR3 length is 16 residues. The ends were cut back, 4 bases at V and 4 bases at J, with 19 bases in the middle. From germline, CDR1 is MGHRA and CDR2 YSYEKL. In nucleotides, the CDR3 is TGCGCCAGCAGCCCTCATGGGACTCCTGCTAGCACTGAAGCTTTCTTT. Translated, it gives CASSPHGTPASTEAFF.

The chain carries TRBV19 and TRBJ2-3; 9 bases agree with TRBD2. From germline, CDR1 is LNHDA and CDR2 SQIVND (reference sequence). CDR3 length: 16 amino acids. J lost 0 bases, V lost 7 bases, and 8 bases had no gene match. The CDR3 nucleotides read TGTGCCAGTAAACCTAGCGGGGTGGAAAGCACAGATACGCAGTATTTT. This encodes CASKPSGVESTDTQYF.

V is TRBV2 and J is TRBJ2-3, with TRBD2 as a possible D gene (5 bases). Trimming removed 7 bases at V and 4 bases at J, with 27 bases between. Germline CDR1 reads SNHLY; CDR2 reads FYNNEI. CDR3 length: 18 amino acids. The CDR3 region is CASKPPLGGSPDPDTQYF. CDR3 DNA: TGTGCCAGCAAGCCGCCCTTGGGCGGGTCGCCCGACCCAGATACGCAGTATTTT.

Here the CDR3 reads CASSSGDRGWDTEAFF. The CDR3 DNA reads TGTGCCAGCAGCTCCGGGGACAGGGGATGGGACACTGAAGCTTTCTTT. The chain uses TRBV9 and TRBJ1-1; 10 bases are shared with TRBD1. This CDR3 is built from 16 residues. The J segment lost 3 bases and the V segment lost 4 bases, leaving 9 bases of the junction unmatched. Germline V gene lookup returns CDR1 SGDLS and CDR2 YYNGEE.

This clone has only a few counts. The chain links TRBV7-2 to TRBJ1-4; 10 bases match TRBD1. Germline lookup yields CDR1 SGHTA and CDR2 FQGNSA. Trimming at V came to 5 bases and at J to 3 bases, leaving 6 bases not matched to a gene. The CDR3 loop spans 16 amino acids. CDR3 nucleotide sequence: TGTGCCAGCAGCCCATGGACAGGGGGGGCTAATGAAAAACTGTTTTTT. Its protein product is CASSPWTGGANEKLFF.

The chain carries TRBV25-1 and TRBJ1-1; D is unresolved. Per germline, CDR1 MGHDK and CDR2 SYGVNS. Trimming removed 1 base from V and 11 bases from J, with 11 bases in between. The CDR3 sequence is 12 residues long. For the CDR3, the DNA is TGTGCCAGCAGTGAATTTGGAGGGATGGCTTTCTTT. Amino acid sequence: CASSEFGGMAFF.

This clone was detected once. J is TRBJ1-2 and V is TRBV6-2 or TRBV6-3, with D maybe TRBD1 (6 bases). V was pared by 0 bases and J by 2 bases, with 16 bases between. The germline CDR1 and CDR2 sequences are MNHEY and SVGEGT. The CDR3 runs 17 residues. The CDR3 region is CASSYSNAAQGNYGYTF. The CDR3 DNA reads as TGTGCCAGCAGTTACTCGAACGCAGCACAGGGAAACTATGGCTACACCTTC.

V gene TRBV18 combines with J gene TRBJ1-2; 7 bases are shared with TRBD1. With 4 bases clipped from V and 4 bases from J, the junction kept 3 bases outside the gene matches. Germline CDR1 KGHSH, CDR2 LQKENI. The CDR3 is made up of 13 amino acids. CDR3 loop: CASSLDRAYGYTF. As DNA, the CDR3 is TGTGCCAGCTCACTAGACAGGGCCTATGGCTACACCTTC.

The chain carries TRBV29-1 and TRBJ1-1, with D possibly TRBD1 on 5 matching bases. Trimming removed 5 bases from V and 4 bases from J, with 17 bases in between. Germline V CDR1 and CDR2: SQVTM, ANQGSEA. The CDR3 length is 14 residues. This CDR3 reads CSVTSAGRGTEAFF. CDR3 bases: TGCAGCGTTACATCGGCAGGGAGGGGCACTGAAGCTTTCTTT.

In the case of this clone: An end of the junction does not agree with germline; a read error may underlie this. V gene TRBV24-1 combines with J gene TRBJ2-3; 7 bases are a match to TRBD1. CDR1 and CDR2 (germline): KGHDR, SFDVKD. The length of the CDR3 is 12 residues. The CDR3 DNA reads as TGTGCCACCAGTACGGAAGGACAGGTTGTCGCTTTT. Residues: CATSTEGQVVAF.

The V gene is TRBV6-6, the J gene TRBJ2-3; a possible D gene is TRBD2 (6 bases). CDR1 is MNHNY, CDR2 SVGAGI, per germline (reference sequence). Trimming stripped 4 bases from V and 6 bases from J, with 20 bases between. The CDR3 runs to 16 residues. The CDR3 nucleotides are TGTGCCAGCAGTTTCCCGGGAGATTCTTCATCGGATACGCAGTATTTT. Amino acid sequence: CASSFPGDSSSDTQYF.

A few counts support this clone. This rearrangement joins TRBV20-1 to TRBJ1-5; D perhaps matches TRBD1 (5 bases). The germline V and J ends were trimmed by 5 bases and 4 bases, with 6 bases remaining between them. Germline V gene lookup returns CDR1 DFQATT and CDR2 SNEGSKA (reference sequence). This CDR3 spans 11 amino acids. CDR3 nucleotide sequence: TGCAGTGCTTCAGGGAATCAGCCCCAGCATTTT. Translating gives CSASGNQPQHF.

The J gene is TRBJ2-1, the V gene TRBV13; 7 bases are a match to TRBD1. V lost 0 bases to trimming and J lost 4 bases; unmatched junction nucleotides: 9. The germline V gene encodes CDR1 PRHDT and CDR2 FYEKMQ (reference sequence). The CDR3 has 17 residues. This CDR3 is CASSLGNWRQGYNEQFF. The CDR3, as DNA: TGTGCCAGCAGCTTAGGAAATTGGAGACAGGGTTACAATGAGCAGTTCTTC.

This clone appeared a few times. The chain couples TRBV7-9 to TRBJ2-5, with TRBD2 as a possible D gene (6 bases). CDR1 and CDR2 (germline): SEHNR, FQNEAQ (reference sequence). Trimming stripped 5 bases from V and 2 bases from J, with 9 bases between. This CDR3 spans 13 amino acids. The CDR3 loop reads CASSRGMQETQYF. Here the CDR3 DNA reads TGTGCCAGCAGCCGGGGGATGCAAGAGACCCAGTACTTC.